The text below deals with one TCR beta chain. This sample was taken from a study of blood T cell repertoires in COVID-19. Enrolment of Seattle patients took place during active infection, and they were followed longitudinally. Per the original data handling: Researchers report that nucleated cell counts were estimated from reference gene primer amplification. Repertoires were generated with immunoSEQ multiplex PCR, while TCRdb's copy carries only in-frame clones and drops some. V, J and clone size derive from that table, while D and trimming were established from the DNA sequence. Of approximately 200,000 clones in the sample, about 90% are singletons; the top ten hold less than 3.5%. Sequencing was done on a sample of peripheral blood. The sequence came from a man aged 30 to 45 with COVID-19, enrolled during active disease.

CDR3 in amino acids: CASSLDQAGTSGTNEQFF. CDR3 DNA: TGTGCCAGCAGCTTAGATCAGGCAGGGACTAGCGGGACCAATGAGCAGTTCTTC. The chain couples TRBV11-3 to TRBJ2-1, with TRBD2 matching over 13 bases. V gave up 0 bases and J gave up 6 bases; unmatched junction bases: 8. The germline gives CDR1 SGHNT, CDR2 YENEEA. The CDR3 contains 18 residues.